This T cell receptor (beta chain) originates from a study of T cells in Graves' hyperthyroidism and ophthalmopathy. Unmatched junction bases numbered 7, after V lost 7 bases and J lost 3 bases. CDR1 SQVTM and CDR2 ANQGSEA come from the germline V gene. The CDR3 is made up of 13 amino acids. It was RNA transcripts that yielded the amplified TCR beta CDR3 regions. The primer set for the first-round RT-PCR of the TCR CDR3 was HTBI. Via MiXCR, TCRdb re-called the multiplex PCR reads, giving one row per CDR3 protein. The data contain over 500,000 distinct CDR3 sequences, 40% to 50% of them seen just once; the ten biggest clones take up around two fifths. Based on clinical symptoms, serum thyroxine and TRAb, thyroid ultrasound and orbital computed tomography, diagnoses were reached. Study-wide findings and caveats: Model output signaled ophthalmopathy a median roughly 6 months ahead of onset. Blood also contained most expanded thyroid clonotypes above 0.001.

This clonotype was seen many times. Its specificity is unknown. Material: peripheral blood or thyroid tissue (not recorded which). The chain employs TRBV29-1 and TRBJ1-1; TRBD1 matches 8 bases. This TCR came from an adult woman with Graves' disease, either hyperthyroidism or ophthalmopathy (not recorded which). CDR3 protein: CSGGQGGYTEAFF. DNA of the CDR3: TGCAGCGGTGGACAGGGCGGGTACACTGAAGCTTTCTTT.